A selection of T cell receptor beta chains follows, all from one sample in a study of shared clonotypes between healthy human individuals. Data came from immunoSEQ multiplex PCR; TCRdb stores just in-frame clones and leaves some out. The sample includes about 510,000 clones, about four fifths of them seen just once. Sequenced input: PBMCs. The receptors originated from a woman aged 40-49 years in good health. Some clones in this sample may be carry-over from other donors' samples. Each CDR3 is given with its conserved first and last residue. Fields, in order: D gene, clone size, J gene, V gene, CDR3 DNA, CDR3 protein. The D gene is left open where the match is weak. Size tells how often a clone was seen (once, few, many) or the class of an expanded clone, and some rows leave it out.

d_call: TRBD1; clone_size: -; j_call: TRBJ1-3; v_call: TRBV5-1; cdr3_nt: TGCGCCAGCAGGGGTCAGGGGGCGCGTGGAAACACCATATATTTT; cdr3_aa: CASRGQGARGNTIYF
d_call: -; clone_size: -; j_call: TRBJ2-5; v_call: TRBV30; cdr3_nt: TGTGCCTGGAGTTTGGGGCTGCAAGAGACCCAGTACTTC; cdr3_aa: CAWSLGLQETQYF
d_call: TRBD2; clone_size: -; j_call: TRBJ2-1; v_call: TRBV7-3; cdr3_nt: TGTGCCAGCAGCCCCCGACTAGCGGGGACCAATGAGCAGTTCTTC; cdr3_aa: CASSPRLAGTNEQFF
d_call: -; clone_size: -; j_call: TRBJ2-7; v_call: TRBV10-1; cdr3_nt: TGCGCCAGCAGTGGACAAGTCAATTCCGAGCAGTACTTC; cdr3_aa: CASSGQVNSEQYF
d_call: TRBD1; clone_size: -; j_call: TRBJ1-2; v_call: TRBV6-5; cdr3_nt: TGTGCCAGCAGTTACGACAGGGGGTTCTATGGCTACACCTTC; cdr3_aa: CASSYDRGFYGYTF
d_call: -; clone_size: -; j_call: TRBJ2-5; v_call: TRBV5-4; cdr3_nt: TGTGCCAGCAGCGAGGGCGTGGTCGCGGGGCAAGAGACCCAGTACTTC; cdr3_aa: CASSEGVVAGQETQYF
d_call: TRBD1; clone_size: -; j_call: TRBJ2-7; v_call: TRBV19; cdr3_nt: TGTGCCAGTAGTATGGTCTCAGGGGGCGTCGAGCAGTACTTC; cdr3_aa: CASSMVSGGVEQYF
d_call: -; clone_size: once; j_call: TRBJ2-7; v_call: TRBV6-6; cdr3_nt: TGTGCCAGCAGTATCGGACAGCGGCCCTACGAGCAGTACTTC; cdr3_aa: CASSIGQRPYEQYF
d_call: -; clone_size: -; j_call: TRBJ2-5; v_call: TRBV7-9; cdr3_nt: TGTGCCAGCAGCACTTACCAAGAGACCCAGTACTTC; cdr3_aa: CASSTYQETQYF
d_call: -; clone_size: -; j_call: TRBJ1-4; v_call: TRBV6-1; cdr3_nt: TGTGCCAGCGAAAGGCAGTATAATGAAAAACTGTTTTTT; cdr3_aa: CASERQYNEKLFF
d_call: -; clone_size: -; j_call: TRBJ2-7; v_call: TRBV11-2; cdr3_nt: TGTGCCAGCAGCCCGGGACAACTCTACGAGCAGTACTTC; cdr3_aa: CASSPGQLYEQYF
d_call: -; clone_size: -; j_call: TRBJ2-7; v_call: TRBV27; cdr3_nt: TGTGCCAGCAGTTCGGGACGGCTGACCTACGAGCAGTACTTC; cdr3_aa: CASSSGRLTYEQYF
d_call: -; clone_size: -; j_call: TRBJ2-7; v_call: TRBV15; cdr3_nt: TGTGCCACCAGCAGCGGGACTTTGGCCTACGAGCAGTACTTC; cdr3_aa: CATSSGTLAYEQYF
d_call: TRBD1; clone_size: -; j_call: TRBJ1-4; v_call: TRBV19; cdr3_nt: TGTGCCACCACAGGGGGCTGGGGTGAAAAACTGTTTTTT; cdr3_aa: CATTGGWGEKLFF
d_call: TRBD2; clone_size: -; j_call: TRBJ2-4; v_call: TRBV19; cdr3_nt: TGTGCCAGTAGCCAAGCACTAGCGGGAGTCAAAAACATTCAGTACTTC; cdr3_aa: CASSQALAGVKNIQYF
d_call: -; clone_size: -; j_call: TRBJ2-5; v_call: TRBV11-2; cdr3_nt: TGTGCCAGCAGCCCAGGGGACTCCTTTCAAGAGACCCAGTACTTC; cdr3_aa: CASSPGDSFQETQYF
d_call: -; clone_size: -; j_call: TRBJ2-3; v_call: TRBV14; cdr3_nt: TGTGCCAGCAGCCATCATATACAGGGTACAGATACGCAGTATTTT; cdr3_aa: CASSHHIQGTDTQYF
d_call: TRBD1; clone_size: many; j_call: TRBJ2-3; v_call: TRBV2; cdr3_nt: TGTGCCAGCCGCTCCAGGGGGTCTCAAGATACGCAGTATTTT; cdr3_aa: CASRSRGSQDTQYF